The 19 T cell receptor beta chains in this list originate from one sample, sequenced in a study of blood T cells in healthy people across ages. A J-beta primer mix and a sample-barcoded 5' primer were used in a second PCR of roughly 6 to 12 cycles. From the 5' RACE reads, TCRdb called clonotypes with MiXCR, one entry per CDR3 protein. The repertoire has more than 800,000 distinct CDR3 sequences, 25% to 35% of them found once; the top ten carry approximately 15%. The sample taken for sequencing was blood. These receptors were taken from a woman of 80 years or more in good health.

CDR3 amino acids: CSARDIRNRGMNTEAFF. As DNA, the CDR3 is TGCAGTGCTAGAGATATTCGAAACAGGGGAATGAACACTGAAGCTTTCTTT. The J gene is TRBJ1-1, the V gene TRBV20-1; 7 nucleotides match TRBD1. The CDR3 loop spans 17 amino acids. V was pared by 0 bases and J by 0 bases, with 10 bases of the junction left unmatched. The V gene's germline CDR1 is DFQATT and CDR2 SNEGSKA (reference sequence).

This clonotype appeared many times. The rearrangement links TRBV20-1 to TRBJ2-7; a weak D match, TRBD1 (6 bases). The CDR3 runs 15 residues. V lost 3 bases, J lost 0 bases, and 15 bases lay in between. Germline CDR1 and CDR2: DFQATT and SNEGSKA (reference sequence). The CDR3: CSASSVGGSSYEQYF. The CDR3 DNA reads TGCAGTGCTAGTTCGGTAGGGGGAAGCTCCTACGAGCAGTACTTC.

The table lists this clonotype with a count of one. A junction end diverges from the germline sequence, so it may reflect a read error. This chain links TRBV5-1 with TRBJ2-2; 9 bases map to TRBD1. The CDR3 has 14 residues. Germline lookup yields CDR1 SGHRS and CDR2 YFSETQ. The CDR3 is CASSAGQGSGGLFF. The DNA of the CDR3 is TGCGCCAGCAGCGCGGGACAGGGATCCGGGGGGCTGTTTTTT.

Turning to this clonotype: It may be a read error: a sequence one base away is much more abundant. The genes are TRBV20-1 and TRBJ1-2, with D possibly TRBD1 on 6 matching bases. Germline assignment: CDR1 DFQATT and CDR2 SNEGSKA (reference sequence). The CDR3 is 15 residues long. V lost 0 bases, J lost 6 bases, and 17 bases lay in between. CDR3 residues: CSARDVHHRGNGYTF. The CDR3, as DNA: TGCAGTGCTAGAGATGTACATCATAGGGGGAATGGCTACACCTTC.

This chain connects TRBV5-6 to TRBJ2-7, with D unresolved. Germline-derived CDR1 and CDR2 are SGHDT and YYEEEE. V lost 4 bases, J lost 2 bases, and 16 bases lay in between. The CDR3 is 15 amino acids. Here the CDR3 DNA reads TGTGCCAGCAGCGCCGGCTCAGAGATTCCCTACGAGCAGTACTTC. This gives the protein CASSAGSEIPYEQYF.

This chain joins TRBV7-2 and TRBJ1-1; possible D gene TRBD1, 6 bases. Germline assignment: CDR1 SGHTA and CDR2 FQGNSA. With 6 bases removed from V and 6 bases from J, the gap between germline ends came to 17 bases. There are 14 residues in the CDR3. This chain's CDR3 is CASSFTGRSAEAFF. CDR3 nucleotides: TGTGCCAGCAGTTTCACAGGGAGGAGCGCTGAAGCTTTCTTT.

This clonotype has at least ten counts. Written as DNA, the CDR3 is TGTGCCAGCAGTTCGACCCAAAACAATGAGCAGTTCTTC. Translated, it gives CASSSTQNNEQFF. This chain links TRBV12-3 or TRBV12-4 with TRBJ2-1; D remains unclear. Trimming took off 4 bases at V and 5 bases at J, with 9 bases between the two ends. This CDR3 is 13 amino acids long.

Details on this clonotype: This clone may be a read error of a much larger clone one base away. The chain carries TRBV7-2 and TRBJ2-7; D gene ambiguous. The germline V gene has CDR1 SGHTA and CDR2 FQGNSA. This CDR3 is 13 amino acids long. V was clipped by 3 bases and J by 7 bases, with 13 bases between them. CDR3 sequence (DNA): TGTGCCAGCAGCTTTTTCTATACGTCTGAGCAGTACTTC. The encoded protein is CASSFFYTSEQYF.

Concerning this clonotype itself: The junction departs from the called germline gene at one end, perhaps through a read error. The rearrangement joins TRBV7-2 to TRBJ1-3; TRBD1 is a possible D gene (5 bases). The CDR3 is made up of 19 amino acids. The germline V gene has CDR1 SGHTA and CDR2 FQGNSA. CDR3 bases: TGTACCAGCAGCCTAGCGACGGGGCGATTCACCCGCGATGGAAACACCATATATTTT. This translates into CTSSLATGRFTRDGNTIYF.

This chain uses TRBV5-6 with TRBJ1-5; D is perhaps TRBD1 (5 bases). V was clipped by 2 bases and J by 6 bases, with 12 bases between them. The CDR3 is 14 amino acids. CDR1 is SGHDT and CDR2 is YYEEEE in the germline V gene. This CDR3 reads CASSFMQGGQPQHF. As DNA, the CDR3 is TGTGCCAGCAGCTTTATGCAGGGCGGTCAGCCCCAGCATTTT.

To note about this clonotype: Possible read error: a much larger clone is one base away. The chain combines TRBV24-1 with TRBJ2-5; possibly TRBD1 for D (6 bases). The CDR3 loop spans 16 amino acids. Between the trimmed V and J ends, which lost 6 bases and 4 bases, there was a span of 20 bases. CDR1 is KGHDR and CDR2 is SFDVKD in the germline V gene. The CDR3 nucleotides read TGTGCCACCAGTCCCGGGGCAGGGGTCAGGGGAGAGACCCAGTACTTC. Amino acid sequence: CATSPGAGVRGETQYF.

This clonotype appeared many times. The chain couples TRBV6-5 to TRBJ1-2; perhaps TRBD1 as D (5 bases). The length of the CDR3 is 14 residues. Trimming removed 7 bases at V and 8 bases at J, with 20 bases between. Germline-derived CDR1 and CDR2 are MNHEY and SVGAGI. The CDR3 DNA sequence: TGTGCCAGCAAGAAAAACCGGGGGGTGGGAGGCTACACCTTC. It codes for CASKKNRGVGGYTF.

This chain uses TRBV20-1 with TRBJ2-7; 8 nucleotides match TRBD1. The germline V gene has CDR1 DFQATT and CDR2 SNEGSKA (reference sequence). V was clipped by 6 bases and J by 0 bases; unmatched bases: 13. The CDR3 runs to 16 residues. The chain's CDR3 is CSATNPTGVSSYEQYF. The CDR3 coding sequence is TGCAGTGCCACCAATCCGACAGGGGTATCCTCCTACGAGCAGTACTTC.

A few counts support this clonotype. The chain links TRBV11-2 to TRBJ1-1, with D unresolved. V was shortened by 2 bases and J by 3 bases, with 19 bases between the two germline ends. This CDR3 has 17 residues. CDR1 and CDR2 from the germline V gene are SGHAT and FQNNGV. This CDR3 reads CASSLPNSWVSDTEAFF. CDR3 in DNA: TGTGCCAGCAGCTTACCGAATTCCTGGGTCTCGGACACTGAAGCTTTCTTT.

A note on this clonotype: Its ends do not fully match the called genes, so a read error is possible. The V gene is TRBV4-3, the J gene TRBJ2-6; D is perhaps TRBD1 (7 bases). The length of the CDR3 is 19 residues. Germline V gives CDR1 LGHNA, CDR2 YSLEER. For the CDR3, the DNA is TGCGCCAGCAGCCAAGATGCGGGGACAGTTTACTCTGGGGCCAACCTCCTGACTTTC. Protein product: CASSQDAGTVYSGANLLTF.

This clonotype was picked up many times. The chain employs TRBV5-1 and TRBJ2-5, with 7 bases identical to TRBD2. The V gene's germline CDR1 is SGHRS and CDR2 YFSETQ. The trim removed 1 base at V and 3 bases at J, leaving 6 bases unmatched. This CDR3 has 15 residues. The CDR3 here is CASSLILAVKETQYF. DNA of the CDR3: TGCGCCAGCAGCTTGATTCTAGCGGTTAAAGAGACCCAGTACTTC.

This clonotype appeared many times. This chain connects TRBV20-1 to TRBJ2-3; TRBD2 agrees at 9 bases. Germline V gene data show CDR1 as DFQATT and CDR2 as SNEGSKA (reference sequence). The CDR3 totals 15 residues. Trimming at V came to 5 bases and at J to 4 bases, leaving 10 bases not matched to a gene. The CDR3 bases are TGCAGTGCTCTCCCACCAGCGGGGGGTGCAGATACGCAGTATTTT. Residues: CSALPPAGGADTQYF.

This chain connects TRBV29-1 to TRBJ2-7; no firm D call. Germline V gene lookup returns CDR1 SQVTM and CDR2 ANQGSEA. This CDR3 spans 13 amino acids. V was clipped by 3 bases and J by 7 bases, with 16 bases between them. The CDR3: CSVEGRLPREQYF. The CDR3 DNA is TGCAGCGTTGAGGGAAGATTACCTAGGGAGCAGTACTTC.

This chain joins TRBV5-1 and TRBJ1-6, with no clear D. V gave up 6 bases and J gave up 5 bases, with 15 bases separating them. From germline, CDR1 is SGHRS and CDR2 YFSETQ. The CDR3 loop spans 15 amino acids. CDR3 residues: CASTHIGENNSPLHF. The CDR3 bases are TGCGCCAGCACCCATATCGGGGAAAATAATTCACCCCTCCACTTT.